Below, 29 T cell receptor beta chains from the same sample are listed, as sequenced in a study of OX40 agonist ivuxolimab in advanced cancers. Profiling relied on immunoSEQ multiplex PCR, and the TCRdb table lists in-frame clones only, not all of them. The sample lists 70,000 or so clones, 84% occurring once. Sequenced material: CD4+ or CD8+ T cells sorted from blood, taken in a trial of the OX40 agonist ivuxolimab. These receptor sequences come from an adult with an advanced solid tumor such as melanoma, head and neck, liver or kidney cancer.

The V call is TRBV7-8, the J call TRBJ1-5, with D unclear. CDR3 size: 15 residues. In germline, CDR1 is SGHVS, CDR2 FQNEAQ. Trimming took off 1 base at V and 4 bases at J, with 11 bases between the two ends. The CDR3 DNA is TGTGCCAGCAGCTTAGTATCGGGCAGTAATCAGCCCCAGCATTTT. It encodes CASSLVSGSNQPQHF.

The chain joins TRBV15 to TRBJ2-7; maybe TRBD1 (6 bases). Germline CDR1 reads LNHNV; CDR2 reads YYDKDF (reference sequence). The V end was cut by 1 base, the J end by 2 bases, with 15 bases between. The CDR3 totals 16 residues. In DNA form, the CDR3 reads TGTGCCACCAGCAGAGTTTGGGCAGGGGCGACCTACGAGCAGTACTTC. Translated: CATSRVWAGATYEQYF.

The rearrangement links TRBV2 to TRBJ1-2, with 8 bases that match TRBD1. The CDR3 is made up of 14 amino acids. J gave up 5 bases and V 6 bases, and 8 bases lay outside the gene matches. CDR1 is SNHLY, CDR2 FYNNEI, per germline. CDR3 in DNA: TGTGCCAGCAGACAACAGGGGGGAGAATATGGCTACACCTTC. It is translated as CASRQQGGEYGYTF.

The V gene is TRBV4-1, the J gene TRBJ2-1; maybe TRBD2 (7 bases). The CDR3 runs 16 residues. In germline, CDR1 is MGHRA, CDR2 YSYEKL. V dropped 4 bases and J dropped 7 bases, with 20 bases sitting between them. CDR3 DNA: TGCGCCAGCAGCCCTCGATGGGGGGGGGCCGGGAATGAGCAGTTCTTC. This gives the protein CASSPRWGGAGNEQFF.

This chain connects TRBV5-1 to TRBJ1-5; D is unclear. CDR1 is SGHRS and CDR2 is YFSETQ in the germline V gene. V was pared by 0 bases and J by 4 bases, with 11 bases between. This CDR3 is 15 amino acids long. The CDR3 region has the DNA TGCGCCAGCAGCTTGGATCCGGGTTCAAATCAGCCCCAGCATTTT. It yields the protein CASSLDPGSNQPQHF.

This rearrangement joins TRBV7-2 to TRBJ2-3; D remains unclear. Per germline, CDR1 SGHTA and CDR2 FQGNSA. The CDR3 contains 13 residues. The V and J ends lost 4 bases and 5 bases respectively, with 10 bases between them. The CDR3 DNA sequence: TGTGCCAGCAGCTCACAGCGAGGAGATACGCAGTATTTT. Residues: CASSSQRGDTQYF.

For the CDR3, the DNA is TGTGCCAGCAGCTTTTCGGGGCTCACCGGGGAGCTGTTTTTT. Translated, it gives CASSFSGLTGELFF. The V call is TRBV7-8, the J call TRBJ2-2; D could derive from TRBD1 or TRBD2 (5 bases each). The CDR3 has 14 amino acids. Germline assignment: CDR1 SGHVS and CDR2 FQNEAQ. The germline V and J ends were trimmed by 3 bases and 4 bases, with 9 bases remaining between them.

The CDR3 sequence: CASTSGGLYNEQFF. The CDR3 nucleotides read TGCGCCAGCACTAGCGGGGGGCTGTACAATGAGCAGTTCTTC. The chain links TRBV5-1 to TRBJ2-1, with TRBD2 matching over 11 bases. CDR1 is SGHRS, CDR2 YFSETQ, per germline. This CDR3 has 14 residues. With V trimmed by 6 bases and J by 4 bases, 3 bases remained unmatched.

The gene calls are TRBV28 and TRBJ1-2, with a tentative D call TRBD1 (6 bases). There are 12 residues in the CDR3. CDR1 and CDR2 (germline): MDHEN, SYDVKM. V gave up 3 bases and J gave up 5 bases, with 7 bases separating them. Here the CDR3 DNA reads TGTGCCAGCAGTTTTCAGGGGTATGGCTACACCTTC. Protein sequence: CASSFQGYGYTF.

The CDR3 bases are TGCGCCAGCAGCCAAGATCGCATAATGACGGGGGCGCAGACTGAAGCTTTCTTT. Its translation is CASSQDRIMTGAQTEAFF. V usage is TRBV4-3 and J usage is TRBJ1-1, with a weak D call TRBD1 (6 bases). Germline lookup yields CDR1 LGHNA and CDR2 YSLEER. The CDR3 has 18 amino acids. Trimming stripped 0 bases from V and 5 bases from J, with 22 bases between.

Only a few counts were recorded for this clone. Here the CDR3 DNA reads TGCGCCAGCAGTGAAGGGGAAATCACGCCCCAGCATTTT. Translated: CASSEGEITPQHF. V and J are TRBV10-2 and TRBJ1-5, with D tentatively TRBD1 (5 bases). The CDR3 is 13 amino acids. V dropped 3 bases and J dropped 9 bases, with 12 bases sitting between them. Germline assignment: CDR1 WSHSY and CDR2 SAAADI.

This chain links TRBV19 with TRBJ2-1, with D maybe TRBD1 (5 bases). V was cut by 0 bases and J by 6 bases, with 15 bases left in between. This CDR3 has 16 amino acids. CDR1 is LNHDA and CDR2 is SQIVND in the germline V gene (reference sequence). The CDR3 sequence is CASSIDPISGANEQFF. The CDR3 region has the DNA TGTGCCAGTAGTATAGATCCTATTTCTGGGGCCAATGAGCAGTTCTTC.

The rearrangement uses TRBV5-1 and TRBJ1-2; no definite D call. The ends were cut back, 0 bases at V and 2 bases at J, with 11 bases in the middle. CDR3 length equals 15 residues. Germline CDR1 SGHRS, CDR2 YFSETQ. CDR3 sequence reads: CASSLAGSINYGYTF. In DNA form, the CDR3 reads TGCGCCAGCAGCTTGGCAGGTTCCATCAACTATGGCTACACCTTC.

The chain uses TRBV19 and TRBJ2-4, with D tentatively TRBD2 (6 bases). Between the trimmed V and J ends, which lost 3 bases and 8 bases, there was a span of 17 bases. CDR1 and CDR2 (germline): LNHDA, SQIVND (reference sequence). The CDR3 extends over 15 amino acids. The CDR3 region is CASSIGRDGGDIQYF. The CDR3 DNA sequence: TGTGCCAGTAGTATCGGCAGGGATGGAGGGGACATTCAGTACTTC.

DNA of the CDR3: TGTGCCAGCAGCAGAGGAGGGACAGGGGCCTACGAGCAGTACTTC. This gives the protein CASSRGGTGAYEQYF. The V call is TRBV11-2, the J call TRBJ2-7; 10 bases match TRBD1. The CDR3 spans 15 residues. Trimming took 5 bases from V and 2 from J; bases not matched to a gene: 6. The germline gives CDR1 SGHAT, CDR2 FQNNGV.

The chain uses TRBV9 and TRBJ1-1, with 9 bases fitting TRBD1. After removal of 9 bases from V and 2 bases from J, the junction contained 14 bases not matched to a gene. Germline V gives CDR1 SGDLS, CDR2 YYNGEE. CDR3 length: 16 residues. CDR3 DNA sequence: TGTGCCACAACACCGGGACAGGGCTACCCCAACACTGAAGCTTTCTTT. It encodes CATTPGQGYPNTEAFF.

V is TRBV5-4 and J is TRBJ2-7; TRBD2 aligns across 11 bases. The CDR3 is 15 amino acids. CDR1 SGHNT and CDR2 YYREEE come from the germline V gene (reference sequence). Trimming at V came to 6 bases and at J to 2 bases, leaving 7 bases not matched to a gene. CDR3 DNA sequence: TGTGCCAGCAAGGCGGGACTAGCGGATACCTACGAGCAGTACTTC. Encoded protein: CASKAGLADTYEQYF.

The V gene is TRBV2, the J gene TRBJ1-5; D is ambiguous. The germline V gene encodes CDR1 SNHLY and CDR2 FYNNEI. V gave up 1 base and J gave up 3 bases, with 7 bases separating them. The CDR3 covers 14 residues. In nucleotides, the CDR3 is TGTGCCAGCAGTGAAGATACACCCAATCAGCCCCAGCATTTT. Encoded protein: CASSEDTPNQPQHF.

The V call is TRBV4-3, the J call TRBJ1-6; D is uncertain. Trimming removed 1 base at V and 0 bases at J, with 13 bases between. The CDR3 consists of 18 residues. Germline values: CDR1 LGHNA, CDR2 YSLEER. DNA of the CDR3: TGCGCCAGCAGCCAAGGTGGCCAAGGCAGCTCCTATAATTCACCCCTCCACTTT. Translating it yields CASSQGGQGSSYNSPLHF.

The chain links TRBV6-1 to TRBJ2-7; 8 nucleotides align to TRBD1. The CDR3 is made up of 14 amino acids. The J segment lost 2 bases and the V segment lost 8 bases, leaving 8 bases of the junction unmatched. CDR1 MNHNS and CDR2 SASEGT come from the germline V gene. The CDR3 bases are TGTGCCAGCCACTTGACAGGGGAGACCTACGAGCAGTACTTC. Protein: CASHLTGETYEQYF.

This clone has only one observation. CDR3 protein: CSVVGGGGATDTQYF. CDR3 DNA: TGCAGCGTTGTAGGCGGCGGGGGGGCCACAGATACGCAGTATTTT. The chain is built from TRBV29-1 and TRBJ2-3; 9 bases map to TRBD2. This CDR3 is built from 15 residues. Trimming at V came to 4 bases and at J to 2 bases, leaving 7 bases not matched to a gene. The V gene's germline CDR1 is SQVTM and CDR2 ANQGSEA.

V usage is TRBV7-9 and J usage is TRBJ2-5; possible D gene TRBD1, 5 bases. Between the trimmed V and J ends, which lost 5 bases and 5 bases, there was a span of 9 bases. The germline CDR1 and CDR2 sequences are SEHNR and FQNEAQ (reference sequence). This CDR3 contains 12 residues. Here the CDR3 DNA reads TGTGCCAGCAGCGAAAGGGGCGAGACCCAGTACTTC. Amino acid sequence: CASSERGETQYF. The full variable domain, rest sourced from reference TRBV7-9 and TRBJ2-5, is DTGVSQNPRHKITKRGQNVTFRCDPISEHNRLYWYRQTLGQGPEFLTYFQNEAQLEKSRLLSDRFSAERPKGSFSTLEIQRTEQGDSAMYLCASSERGETQYFGPGTRLLVL.

This rearrangement joins TRBV6-5 to TRBJ2-2; 9 nucleotides agree with TRBD1. Germline V gene sequence: CDR1 MNHEY, CDR2 SVGAGI. V gave up 6 bases and J gave up 4 bases; unmatched junction bases: 6. The CDR3 extends over 15 amino acids. This CDR3 is CASSQQGAGTGELFF. The CDR3 DNA follows: TGTGCCAGCAGCCAACAGGGGGCTGGCACCGGGGAGCTGTTTTTT.

This sequence joins TRBV5-1 and TRBJ2-3; possibly TRBD2 for D (6 bases). The CDR3 runs to 15 residues. The germline gives CDR1 SGHRS, CDR2 YFSETQ. V shed 0 bases and J shed 5 bases, with 13 bases lying between them. Here the CDR3 reads CASSLVQRAQDTQYF. CDR3 DNA: TGCGCCAGCAGCTTGGTACAGCGGGCCCAAGATACGCAGTATTTT.

CDR3 bases: TGTGCCAGCAGTTTTAGCGACTCGAGCACCGGGGAGCTGTTTTTT. Translation: CASSFSDSSTGELFF. The genes are TRBV6-5 and TRBJ2-2; D might be TRBD2 (5 bases). The CDR3 is made up of 15 amino acids. Germline-derived CDR1 and CDR2 are MNHEY and SVGAGI. Trimming left V 4 bases short and J 4 bases short, with 13 bases between.

The J gene is TRBJ1-4, the V gene TRBV7-9; TRBD1 agrees at 7 bases. This CDR3 spans 14 amino acids. Germline V lookup: CDR1 SEHNR, CDR2 FQNEAQ (reference sequence). V trimming: 7 bases; J trimming: 8 bases; junction bases outside the gene matches: 10. CDR3 bases: TGTGCCAGCACAGACCCGGGACAGAACGAAAAACTGTTTTTT. Translating gives CASTDPGQNEKLFF.

CDR3 DNA sequence: TGTGCCAGCAGCTTAGCTCTGACACCTAAGACCCAGTACTTC. Encoded protein: CASSLALTPKTQYF. The rearrangement links TRBV11-2 to TRBJ2-5; D remains ambiguous. The germline V and J ends were trimmed by 1 base and 6 bases, with 12 bases remaining between them. CDR1 is SGHAT and CDR2 is FQNNGV in the germline V gene. This CDR3 contains 14 residues.

This clone was seen only a few times. The chain joins TRBV27 to TRBJ2-6; tentative D call: TRBD1 (6 bases). The CDR3 covers 15 residues. V was pared by 6 bases and J by 0 bases, with 9 bases between. CDR1 and CDR2 from the germline V gene are MNHEY and SMNVEV (reference sequence). The CDR3, as DNA: TGTGCCAGCAGCTTACAGGGCTCTGGGGCCAACGTCCTGACTTTC. Translated, it gives CASSLQGSGANVLTF.

The chain couples TRBV6-6 to TRBJ1-2; 8 positions match TRBD1. Losses at the gene ends were 2 bases for V and 2 bases for J; bases not matched to a gene: 1. Looked up from germline, CDR1 is MNHNY and CDR2 is SVGAGI (reference sequence). This CDR3 region has 14 residues. CDR3 coding DNA: TGTGCCAGCAGTTACGACAGGGGAAACTATGGCTACACCTTC. This gives the protein CASSYDRGNYGYTF.